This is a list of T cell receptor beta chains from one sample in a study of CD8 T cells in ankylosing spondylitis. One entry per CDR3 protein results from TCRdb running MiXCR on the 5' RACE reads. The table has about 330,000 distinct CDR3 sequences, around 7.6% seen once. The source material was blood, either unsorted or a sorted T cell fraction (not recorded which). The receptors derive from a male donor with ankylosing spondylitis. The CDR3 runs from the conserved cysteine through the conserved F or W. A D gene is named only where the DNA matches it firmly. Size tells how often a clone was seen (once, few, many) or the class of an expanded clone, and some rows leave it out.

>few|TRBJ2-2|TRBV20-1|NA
CSARGPDDGELFF
TGCAGTGCTAGAGGGCCTGACGACGGGGAGCTGTTTTTT
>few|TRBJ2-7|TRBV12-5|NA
CASGSLAESSYEQYF
TGTGCTAGTGGTTCCTTAGCGGAGAGCTCCTACGAGCAGTACTTC
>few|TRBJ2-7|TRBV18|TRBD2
CASSPPTLSAGGLKQYF
TGTGCCAGCTCACCACCAACTCTTTCCGCGGGAGGCCTCAAGCAGTACTTC
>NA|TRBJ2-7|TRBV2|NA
CASVTNYEQYF
TGTGCCAGTGTCACAAACTACGAGCAGTACTTC
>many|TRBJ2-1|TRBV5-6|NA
CASRNDISYNEQFF
TGTGCCAGCAGGAATGACATCAGCTACAATGAGCAGTTCTTC
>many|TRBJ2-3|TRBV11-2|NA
CASSFSVSTDTQYF
TGTGCCAGCAGCTTTTCTGTCAGCACAGATACGCAGTATTTT
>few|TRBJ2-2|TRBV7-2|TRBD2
CASSVPLAGGPGELFF
TGTGCCAGCAGCGTCCCACTAGCGGGAGGGCCCGGGGAGCTGTTTTTT
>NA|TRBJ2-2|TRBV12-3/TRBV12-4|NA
CASRGPPGTGELFF
TGTGCCAGCCGGGGGCCCCCGGGCACCGGGGAGCTGTTTTTT
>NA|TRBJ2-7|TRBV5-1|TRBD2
CASSPPSGRTYEQYF
TGCGCCAGCAGCCCTCCTAGCGGGAGGACCTACGAGCAGTACTTC
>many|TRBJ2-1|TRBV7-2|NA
CASSPVRGYNEQFF
TGTGCCAGCAGCCCCGTACGGGGATACAATGAGCAGTTCTTC